The 22 T cell receptor beta chains given below trace back to one sample, sequenced in a study of blood T cell repertoires in COVID-19 (dated by TCRdb to the early 2020s). The receptor library was made with the immunoSEQ multiplex PCR assay. TCRdb obtained this table from immuneACCESS and retained in-frame rearrangements with V and J assigned. These tables miss some clones; where compared with another copy, unresolved V genes account for less than half of the shortfall, and the remainder is unexplained. The sample profile shows some 240,000 clones; 80% to 90% of them were found once. The top ten clones comprise under 8% of the sample. Input material: PBMCs or T cells enriched from blood (not recorded which). The receptor source for this set is a woman aged 45-60 years who had been exposed to COVID-19.

This clone was detected only once. This sequence joins TRBV3-1 (or the pseudogene TRBV3-2) and TRBJ2-5, with D possibly being TRBD2 (6 bases). Germline V gives CDR1 LGHDT, CDR2 YNNKEL (reference sequence). The V end was cut by 4 bases, the J end by 2 bases, with 11 bases between. The CDR3 extends over 14 amino acids. DNA for the CDR3: TGTGCCAGCAGCCCCACTAGCTCTCAAGAGACCCAGTACTTC. The encoded protein is CASSPTSSQETQYF.

This clone showed up just once. The J gene is TRBJ2-5, the V gene TRBV5-4, with 7 bases fitting TRBD2. Germline lookup yields CDR1 SGHNT and CDR2 YYREEE (reference sequence). V shed 0 bases and J 6 bases; nucleotides not matched to a gene: 2. The CDR3 is 13 amino acids. The CDR3 protein is CASSLATSKTQYF. DNA for the CDR3: TGTGCCAGCAGCTTGGCGACTAGCAAGACCCAGTACTTC.

This chain connects TRBV18 to TRBJ1-2; maybe TRBD1 (6 bases). V was trimmed by 3 bases and J by 3 bases, leaving 8 bases between them. CDR1 is KGHSH and CDR2 is LQKENI in the germline V gene. The CDR3 length is 13 residues. The CDR3 sequence is CASSPTGYYGYTF. In DNA, the CDR3 is TGTGCCAGCTCACCTACAGGGTACTATGGCTACACCTTC.

The V and J genes are TRBV14 and TRBJ1-1; D call uncertain. Germline V gives CDR1 SGHDN, CDR2 FVKESK. CDR3 length: 13 amino acids. V was trimmed by 0 bases and J by 4 bases, leaving 6 bases between them. CDR3 loop: CASSQEAVTEAFF. Written as DNA, the CDR3 is TGTGCCAGCAGCCAAGAGGCAGTCACTGAAGCTTTCTTT.

The genes are TRBV7-6 and TRBJ2-7; 11 bases are shared with TRBD2. Germline CDR1 is SGHVS and CDR2 is FNYEAQ. V trimming: 2 bases; J trimming: 5 bases; junction bases outside the gene matches: 17. The CDR3 runs to 19 residues. CDR3 DNA: TGTGCCAGCAGCTTACAATCCGCGCTAGCGGGGGGAGGGGCGAACGAGCAGTACTTC. Protein sequence: CASSLQSALAGGGANEQYF.

This clone was counted only a few times. The same CDR3 also results from other DNA sequences found in this sample. The chain uses TRBV6-1 and TRBJ1-6, with D maybe TRBD1 (6 bases). The CDR3 consists of 17 residues. Per the germline V gene, CDR1 is MNHNS and CDR2 is SASEGT. The germline V and J ends were trimmed by 0 bases and 7 bases, with 16 bases remaining between them. Here the CDR3 DNA reads TGTGCCAGCAGTGAAGCGATCCTCGGGACACGCAATTCACCCCTCCACTTT. It yields the protein CASSEAILGTRNSPLHF.

This rearrangement joins TRBV13 to TRBJ1-1, with D possibly TRBD1 on 6 matching bases. The V end lost 4 bases, the J end lost 5 bases, and 11 bases lay between the germline ends. The CDR3 extends over 13 amino acids. Germline V gives CDR1 PRHDT, CDR2 FYEKMQ (reference sequence). CDR3 sequence: CASSSDQGTEAFF. The CDR3 coding sequence is TGTGCCAGCAGCTCTGATCAGGGGACTGAAGCTTTCTTT. The full variable domain, with the rest looked up from reference TRBV13 and TRBJ1-1, is AAGVIQSPRHLIKEKRETATLKCYPIPRHDTVYWYQQGPGQDPQFLISFYEKMQSDKGSIPDRFSAQQFSDYHSELNMSSLELGDSALYFCASSSDQGTEAFFGQGTRLTVV.

The CDR3 region has the DNA TGTGCCAGCAGTGAAGATTCGGGGGGTTTAACAGATACGCAGTATTTT. Translating gives CASSEDSGGLTDTQYF. V usage is TRBV2 and J usage is TRBJ2-3; 7 bases line up with TRBD2. Trimming cost V 1 base and J 3 bases; bases outside gene matches: 7. Germline CDR1 is SNHLY and CDR2 is FYNNEI. This CDR3 has 16 amino acids.

The V call is TRBV12-5, the J call TRBJ2-7; TRBD1 is a possible D gene (5 bases). The V end was cut by 1 base, the J end by 0 bases, with 13 bases between. Germline V CDR1 and CDR2: LGHNT, FRNRAP. The CDR3 loop spans 16 amino acids. The CDR3 DNA is TGTGCTAGTGGTTTGGCTACAGGTCGTCTCTCCTACGAGCAGTACTTC. Translating it yields CASGLATGRLSYEQYF.

The V and J genes are TRBV7-2 and TRBJ1-2, with a tentative D call TRBD1 (6 bases). V dropped 1 base and J dropped 7 bases, with 10 bases sitting between them. In germline, CDR1 is SGHTA, CDR2 FQGNSA. This CDR3 is 13 amino acids long. CDR3 in amino acids: CASSLGTDLGYTF. The CDR3 DNA is TGTGCCAGCAGCTTAGGGACAGACCTTGGCTACACCTTC.

J is TRBJ1-2 and V is TRBV7-8; weak D call: TRBD1 (5 bases). V was cut by 1 base and J by 4 bases, with 13 bases left in between. Germline-derived CDR1 and CDR2 are SGHVS and FQNEAQ. This CDR3 region has 15 residues. DNA for the CDR3: TGTGCCAGCAGCTTAGACGGCAGGGCATCCTATGGCTACACCTTC. This encodes CASSLDGRASYGYTF.

V usage is TRBV4-1 and J usage is TRBJ1-5; 8 bases agree with TRBD1. With V trimmed by 0 bases and J by 0 bases, 13 bases remained unmatched. Germline V gene lookup returns CDR1 MGHRA and CDR2 YSYEKL. This CDR3 is 20 amino acids long. The CDR3 loop is CASSQDSRDRNHYSNQPQHF. DNA of the CDR3: TGCGCCAGCAGCCAAGATTCCCGGGACAGGAACCATTATAGCAATCAGCCCCAGCATTTT.

V gene TRBV5-1 combines with J gene TRBJ2-2, with 9 bases aligning to TRBD2. The germline V gene has CDR1 SGHRS and CDR2 YFSETQ. V was clipped by 1 base and J by 5 bases; unmatched bases: 3. The CDR3 runs 15 residues. The chain's CDR3 is CASSLLAGETGELFF. The CDR3 nucleotides are TGCGCCAGCAGCTTGTTAGCGGGGGAGACCGGGGAGCTGTTTTTT.

The rearrangement uses TRBV19 and TRBJ1-2, with 9 bases aligning to TRBD1. From germline, CDR1 is LNHDA and CDR2 SQIVND (reference sequence). This CDR3 comprises 15 residues. V shed 5 bases, J shed 4 bases, and the junction held 8 bases outside the gene matches. The CDR3 is CASSRVDRGGYGYTF. For the CDR3, the DNA is TGTGCCAGTAGTCGAGTGGACAGGGGAGGCTATGGCTACACCTTC.

The V call is TRBV28, the J call TRBJ1-1, with D hard to call. Germline V CDR1 and CDR2: MDHEN, SYDVKM. The CDR3 covers 13 residues. V lost 6 bases, J lost 5 bases, and 13 bases lay in between. The CDR3 sequence is CASSSPRGTEAFF. DNA of the CDR3: TGTGCCAGCAGCTCCCCCCGGGGAACTGAAGCTTTCTTT. Full variable domain (outside the CDR3, taken from reference TRBV28 and TRBJ1-1): DVKVTQSSRYLVKRTGEKVFLECVQDMDHENMFWYRQDPGLGLRLIYFSYDVKMKEKGDIPEGYSVSREKKERFSLILESASTNQTSMYLCASSSPRGTEAFFGQGTRLTVV.

The V call is TRBV15, the J call TRBJ1-1; the match to TRBD1 covers 9 bases. CDR3 length equals 15 residues. Per the germline V gene, CDR1 is LNHNV and CDR2 is YYDKDF (reference sequence). The junction had 11 bases not matched to a gene; V was cut back by 3 bases and J by 9 bases. CDR3 residues: CATSSLRDREDKAFF. The CDR3 region has the DNA TGTGCCACCAGCAGTCTCCGGGACAGGGAGGACAAAGCTTTCTTT.

The chain employs TRBV27 and TRBJ2-7; D perhaps matches TRBD2 (5 bases). The CDR3 spans 13 residues. V was trimmed by 8 bases and J by 1 base, leaving 12 bases between them. The germline V gene has CDR1 MNHEY and CDR2 SMNVEV (reference sequence). In nucleotides, the CDR3 is TGTGCCAGCTCAAGAGGGCCGTCCTACGAGCAGTACTTC. Residues: CASSRGPSYEQYF.

The chain employs TRBV2 and TRBJ1-3; 7 nucleotides line up with TRBD1. Germline CDR1 is SNHLY and CDR2 is FYNNEI. This CDR3 is built from 14 residues. V lost 6 bases, J lost 0 bases, and 2 bases stayed unmatched. Here the CDR3 DNA reads TGTGCCAGCAGGGACAGGAGCTCTGGAAACACCATATATTTT. The encoded protein is CASRDRSSGNTIYF.

The CDR3, as DNA: TGTGCCAGTAGTATAGAGCGGGGGTTCTCCTACAATGAGCAGTTCTTC. Residues: CASSIERGFSYNEQFF. The chain links TRBV19 to TRBJ2-1; 7 bases match TRBD2. Germline loops: CDR1 LNHDA, CDR2 SQIVND (reference sequence). Trimming at V came to 0 bases and at J to 0 bases, leaving 2 bases not matched to a gene. There are 16 residues in the CDR3.

This chain links TRBV11-2 with TRBJ1-5, with TRBD1 identical over 7 bases. The CDR3 covers 15 residues. Germline V CDR1 and CDR2: SGHAT, FQNNGV. Germline trimming cut 0 bases from V and 1 base from J; bases unmatched to any gene: 0. CDR3 bases: TGTGCCAGCAGCTTAGAACAGGGGAGCAATCAGCCCCAGCATTTT. Translated: CASSLEQGSNQPQHF.

The rearrangement joins TRBV28 to TRBJ2-7, with a weak D call TRBD1 (6 bases). The V gene's germline CDR1 is MDHEN and CDR2 SYDVKM. This CDR3 has 13 residues. V gave up 2 bases and J gave up 5 bases, with 10 bases separating them. As DNA, the CDR3 is TGTGCCAGCAGTTTAGGGGCAGGGGACGAGCAGTACTTC. This gives the protein CASSLGAGDEQYF.

The V and J genes are TRBV25-1 and TRBJ1-3; weak D call: TRBD1 (6 bases). Per germline, CDR1 MGHDK and CDR2 SYGVNS. The V and J ends lost 3 bases and 4 bases respectively, with 10 bases between them. The CDR3 has 14 residues. CDR3 sequence (DNA): TGTGCCAGCAGTGAGGGGGGGCGCGGAAACACCATATATTTT. Amino acids: CASSEGGRGNTIYF.